The 29 T cell receptor beta chains presented below share a single source sample, sequenced in a study of shared T cell receptors in the human thymus. Generated by immunoSEQ multiplex PCR, the TCRdb table keeps only in-frame clones and is missing some. The sample lists roughly 68,000 clones, 90% to 95% occurring once. Input material: thymocytes. The receptors derive from a human donor.

The chain carries TRBV14 and TRBJ1-1, with 10 bases matching TRBD1. CDR1 and CDR2 from the germline V gene are SGHDN and FVKESK. Germline trimming cut 3 bases from V and 0 bases from J; bases unmatched to any gene: 7. The CDR3 has 17 residues. CDR3 sequence: CASSHQGGQGMNTEAFF. The CDR3, as DNA: TGTGCCAGCAGCCACCAAGGGGGACAGGGGATGAACACTGAAGCTTTCTTT. Supplemented by reference TRBV14 and TRBJ1-1, the full variable domain reads EAGVTQFPSHSVIEKGQTVTLRCDPISGHDNLYWYRRVMGKEIKFLLHFVKESKQDESGMPNNRFLAERTGGTYSTLKVQPAELEDSGVYFCASSHQGGQGMNTEAFFGQGTRLTVV.

CDR3 sequence (DNA): TGTGCCAGCTTGGCCGTTATCCACACAAAGTCGGGCCAACGTCTGACTTTC. Amino acid sequence: CASLAVIHTKSGQRLTF. V gene TRBV5-8 combines with J gene TRBJ2-6; no reliable D call. Trimming left V 7 bases short and J 16 bases short, with 33 bases between. Germline CDR1 reads SGHTS; CDR2 reads YDEGEE. The CDR3 extends over 17 amino acids. The full variable domain, in which reference TRBV5-8 and TRBJ2-6 provide the parts outside the CDR3, is EAGVTQSPTHLIKTRGQQATLRCSPISGHTSVYWYQQALGLGLQFLLWYDEGEERNRGNFPPRFSGRQFPNYSSELNVNALELEDSALYLCASLAVIHTKSGQRLTFGAGSRLTVL.

V is TRBV7-6 and J is TRBJ1-5; D possibly corresponds to TRBD1 (6 bases). The germline V gene encodes CDR1 SGHVS and CDR2 FNYEAQ. V was pared by 2 bases and J by 3 bases, with 11 bases between. CDR3 size: 15 residues. The CDR3: CASSLIQGPNQPQHF. In DNA form, the CDR3 reads TGTGCCAGCAGCTTAATACAGGGCCCCAATCAGCCCCAGCATTTT.

Only one count was recorded for this clone. The chain employs TRBV27 and TRBJ1-1; possible D gene TRBD1, 6 bases. Germline V gene data show CDR1 as MNHEY and CDR2 as SMNVEV (reference sequence). Between the trimmed V and J ends, which lost 3 bases and 0 bases, there was a span of 20 bases. The CDR3 contains 18 residues. In DNA form, the CDR3 reads TGTGCCAGCAGTTTTTCGGACAGAGGGCCCGCTATGAACACTGAAGCTTTCTTT. Amino acids: CASSFSDRGPAMNTEAFF.

This clone was seen only once. V is TRBV21-1 and J is TRBJ2-1; the listed D gene, TRBD2, was not tested against the DNA. TRBV21-1 is shown as a pseudogene. The CDR3 is made up of 15 amino acids. The CDR3: CASSKKTSGEPEQFF. CDR3 DNA: TGTGCCAGCAGCAAAAAAACTAGCGGGGAACCCGAGCAGTTCTTC.

V and J are TRBV9 and TRBJ2-3, with 7 bases fitting TRBD2. The CDR3 totals 19 residues. CDR1 and CDR2 from the germline V gene are SGDLS and YYNGEE. V shed 4 bases and J 0 bases; nucleotides not matched to a gene: 17. The CDR3 sequence is CASSPRVRDYSHSTDTQYF. CDR3 coding DNA: TGTGCCAGCAGCCCCCGGGTGAGGGACTACTCACACAGCACAGATACGCAGTATTTT.

This clone was recorded only once. The chain is built from TRBV30 and TRBJ2-7; 9 nucleotides agree with TRBD1. J gave up 3 bases and V 2 bases, and 11 bases lay outside the gene matches. Germline V gene data show CDR1 as GTSNPN and CDR2 as SVGIG (reference sequence). The CDR3 length is 16 residues. CDR3 in amino acids: CAWSIFKGQGGYEQYF. The CDR3 nucleotides read TGTGCCTGGAGTATTTTTAAGGGACAGGGAGGCTACGAGCAGTACTTC.

The rearrangement joins TRBV18 to TRBJ2-1, with 9 bases lining up with TRBD1. Germline V lookup: CDR1 KGHSH, CDR2 LQKENI. V was pared by 3 bases and J by 4 bases, with 10 bases of the junction left unmatched. The CDR3 consists of 17 residues. The CDR3 region has the DNA TGTGCCAGCTCACCTTTGCCCGGGACAGGGACTTACAATGAGCAGTTCTTC. This codes for CASSPLPGTGTYNEQFF. The complete variable domain, with remaining parts taken from reference TRBV18 and TRBJ2-1, reads NAGVMQNPRHLVRRRGQEARLRCSPMKGHSHVYWYRQLPEEGLKFMVYLQKENIIDESGMPKERFSAEFPKEGPSILRIQQVVRGDSAAYFCASSPLPGTGTYNEQFFGPGTRLTVL.

V is TRBV4-2 and J is TRBJ1-5; TRBD1 matches at 7 bases. V gave up 4 bases and J gave up 2 bases; unmatched junction bases: 5. The CDR3 is 15 residues long. Germline assignment: CDR1 LGHNA and CDR2 YNFKEQ. CDR3 in DNA: TGTGCCAGCAGCCCCCGACAGGGCGGCAATCAGCCCCAGCATTTT. Protein sequence: CASSPRQGGNQPQHF.

Written as DNA, the CDR3 is TGTGCCAGCTCGCACCGGGACACATTCTCCTACGAGCAGTACTTC. This sequence encodes CASSHRDTFSYEQYF. The chain has TRBV18 and TRBJ2-7; D possibly corresponds to TRBD1 (6 bases). Germline V gene sequence: CDR1 KGHSH, CDR2 LQKENI. V shed 6 bases and J shed 0 bases, with 15 bases lying between them. There are 15 residues in the CDR3.

The V call is TRBV5-5, the J call TRBJ2-3; D perhaps matches TRBD2 (5 bases). The germline gives CDR1 SGHKS, CDR2 YYEKEE (reference sequence). V was pared by 2 bases and J by 1 base, with 14 bases between. The CDR3 consists of 16 residues. The DNA of the CDR3 is TGTGCCAGCAGCTTCCTAATATACGGGGGCACAGATACGCAGTATTTT. Its translation: CASSFLIYGGTDTQYF.

J is TRBJ2-7 and V is TRBV6-5; D unclear. The CDR3 totals 12 residues. Germline assignment: CDR1 MNHEY and CDR2 SVGAGI. The V gene lost 4 bases and the J gene lost 2 bases, with 6 bases spanning the gap. CDR3 sequence: CASSSRTYEQYF. The CDR3 nucleotides read TGTGCCAGCAGTTCCAGAACCTACGAGCAGTACTTC.

The gene calls are TRBV11-2 and TRBJ2-3, with 7 bases matching TRBD2. This CDR3 is built from 16 residues. The ends lost 3 bases at V and 0 bases at J; junction bases unmatched: 6. Germline-derived CDR1 and CDR2 are SGHAT and FQNNGV. This CDR3 reads CASSFGASGSTDTQYF. CDR3 DNA sequence: TGTGCCAGCAGCTTCGGGGCTAGCGGAAGCACAGATACGCAGTATTTT. The variable domain in full, completed from reference TRBV11-2 and TRBJ2-3, reads EAGVAQSPRYKIIEKRQSVAFWCNPISGHATLYWYQQILGQGPKLLIQFQNNGVVDDSQLPKDRFSAERLKGVDSTLKIQPAKLEDSAVYLCASSFGASGSTDTQYFGPGTRLTVL.

This chain uses TRBV9 with TRBJ1-4, with unresolved D. The CDR3 contains 15 residues. Germline V gene lookup returns CDR1 SGDLS and CDR2 YYNGEE. V was cut by 4 bases and J by 4 bases, with 14 bases left in between. The CDR3 protein is CASSRTDLVNEKLFF. CDR3 nucleotide sequence: TGTGCCAGCAGCAGGACTGACCTCGTTAATGAAAAACTGTTTTTT.

The chain combines TRBV5-1 with TRBJ2-1; perhaps TRBD1 as D (7 bases). In germline, CDR1 is SGHRS, CDR2 YFSETQ. V was pared by 4 bases and J by 0 bases, with 14 bases between. There are 16 residues in the CDR3. This CDR3 reads CASSLLEGASYNEQFF. CDR3 bases: TGCGCCAGCAGCCTTTTGGAGGGGGCCTCCTACAATGAGCAGTTCTTC.

CDR3 sequence reads: CAITGTGGGEAFF. The CDR3 DNA reads as TGTGCCATCACCGGGACAGGGGGGGGTGAAGCTTTCTTT. J is TRBJ1-1 and V is TRBV10-3; the match to TRBD1 covers 11 bases. The CDR3 runs 13 residues. The ends lost 7 bases at V and 7 bases at J; junction bases unmatched: 5. Per germline, CDR1 ENHRY and CDR2 SYGVKD.

This chain uses TRBV25-1 with TRBJ2-5; D unresolved. From germline, CDR1 is MGHDK and CDR2 SYGVNS. Between the trimmed V and J ends, which lost 4 bases and 5 bases, there was a span of 11 bases. This CDR3 comprises 13 residues. This CDR3 reads CASSVRRGETQYF. In nucleotides, the CDR3 is TGTGCCAGCAGTGTCAGGAGAGGCGAGACCCAGTACTTC.

This clone appeared a single time. The chain combines TRBV5-4 with TRBJ2-3; possibly TRBD1 for D (7 bases). There are 16 residues in the CDR3. Per germline, CDR1 SGHNT and CDR2 YYREEE (reference sequence). The germline V and J ends were trimmed by 4 bases and 6 bases, with 21 bases remaining between them. CDR3 DNA: TGTGCCAGCAGCCCTCTGTGGAGGGGGCATTTGGATACGCAGTATTTT. Protein: CASSPLWRGHLDTQYF.

This chain links TRBV5-6 with TRBJ1-1; D may be TRBD1 (6 bases). Germline V gene lookup returns CDR1 SGHDT and CDR2 YYEEEE. V dropped 2 bases and J dropped 3 bases, with 17 bases sitting between them. The CDR3 is 16 residues long. The CDR3 coding sequence is TGTGCCAGCAGCTTCGTCAGGGGAGTGTGGGACACTGAAGCTTTCTTT. Its protein is CASSFVRGVWDTEAFF. Based on the CDR3 plus reference TRBV5-6 and TRBJ1-1, the full variable domain is DAGVTQSPTHLIKTRGQQVTLRCSPKSGHDTVSWYQQALGQGPQFIFQYYEEEERQRGNFPDRFSGHQFPNYSSELNVNALLLGDSALYLCASSFVRGVWDTEAFFGQGTRLTVV.

The chain links TRBV20-1 to TRBJ1-1, with unresolved D. This CDR3 spans 11 amino acids. Germline V gene sequence: CDR1 DFQATT, CDR2 SNEGSKA (reference sequence). Trimming pared 6 bases from V and 3 bases from J, leaving 8 bases between. CDR3 nucleotide sequence: TGCAGTGCGATAATGGACACTGAAGCTTTCTTT. It yields the protein CSAIMDTEAFF.

This clone showed up just once. The rearrangement links TRBV5-1 to TRBJ2-2, with TRBD2 matching 11 bases. The germline CDR1 and CDR2 sequences are SGHRS and YFSETQ. The CDR3 loop spans 17 amino acids. Losses at the gene ends were 4 bases for V and 5 bases for J; bases not matched to a gene: 10. The CDR3 loop is CASSISGGAAQTGELFF. CDR3 nucleotides: TGCGCCAGCAGCATTAGCGGGGGGGCAGCCCAAACCGGGGAGCTGTTTTTT.

The gene calls are TRBV5-6 and TRBJ2-7; D unclear. The V end lost 2 bases, the J end lost 3 bases, and 9 bases lay between the germline ends. The CDR3 runs 13 residues. Germline-derived CDR1 and CDR2 are SGHDT and YYEEEE. CDR3 in DNA: TGTGCCAGCAGCTTATCCCCCCACTACGAGCAGTACTTC. Amino acid sequence: CASSLSPHYEQYF. Full variable domain (rest looked up from reference TRBV5-6 and TRBJ2-7): DAGVTQSPTHLIKTRGQQVTLRCSPKSGHDTVSWYQQALGQGPQFIFQYYEEEERQRGNFPDRFSGHQFPNYSSELNVNALLLGDSALYLCASSLSPHYEQYFGPGTRLTVT.

V usage is TRBV6-5 and J usage is TRBJ1-2; no clear D gene. V was shortened by 2 bases and J by 8 bases, with 15 bases between the two germline ends. This CDR3 is 14 amino acids long. CDR1 and CDR2 from the germline V gene are MNHEY and SVGAGI. CDR3 region: CASSYAPGINGYTF. Written as DNA, the CDR3 is TGTGCCAGCAGTTACGCGCCCGGGATTAACGGCTACACCTTC.

This rearrangement joins TRBV4-1 to TRBJ2-5, with D hard to call. Per germline, CDR1 MGHRA and CDR2 YSYEKL. V was trimmed by 0 bases and J by 7 bases, leaving 9 bases between them. This CDR3 has 13 amino acids. The CDR3 protein is CASSQDSFWTQYF. In DNA form, the CDR3 reads TGCGCCAGCAGCCAAGATTCGTTCTGGACCCAGTACTTC.

This chain connects TRBV9 to TRBJ1-2, with TRBD1 as a possible D gene (6 bases). The CDR3 runs 15 residues. The germline V gene encodes CDR1 SGDLS and CDR2 YYNGEE. Trimming took 4 bases from V and 4 from J, leaving 17 bases between them. CDR3 coding DNA: TGTGCCAGCAGCCGAAGGAGGGGGTCTAGCTATGGCTACACCTTC. Protein: CASSRRRGSSYGYTF.

This sequence joins TRBV6-5 and TRBJ1-1; tentative D call: TRBD1 (6 bases). V was trimmed by 0 bases and J by 2 bases, leaving 7 bases between them. CDR1 is MNHEY, CDR2 SVGAGI, per germline. CDR3 length: 14 amino acids. The CDR3 protein is CASSYSGGNTEAFF. CDR3 DNA: TGTGCCAGCAGTTACTCGGGGGGCAACACTGAAGCTTTCTTT.

This chain links TRBV7-2 with TRBJ1-6; D is possibly TRBD1 (6 bases). This CDR3 comprises 12 residues. CDR1 is SGHTA and CDR2 is FQGNSA in the germline V gene. The CDR3 coding sequence is TGTGCGACGGGGGCGCAGGATTCACCCCTCCACTTT. Amino acid sequence: CATGAQDSPLHF.

This clone appeared a single time. The chain is built from TRBV12-5 and TRBJ2-1; D could derive from TRBD1 or TRBD2 (7 bases each). Per the germline V gene, CDR1 is LGHNT and CDR2 is FRNRAP. V was clipped by 0 bases and J by 1 base, with 16 bases between them. The CDR3 sequence is 18 residues long. This CDR3 reads CASGLVINQGGSYNEQFF. CDR3 sequence (DNA): TGTGCTAGTGGTTTGGTCATAAATCAGGGGGGGTCCTACAATGAGCAGTTCTTC. Variable domain in full (rest from reference TRBV12-5 and TRBJ2-1): DARVTQTPRHKVTEMGQEVTMRCQPILGHNTVFWYRQTMMQGLELLAYFRNRAPLDDSGMPKDRFSAEMPDATLATLKIQPSEPRDSAVYFCASGLVINQGGSYNEQFFGPGTRLTVL.

The CDR3 DNA reads as TGTGCCAGCAGTCTCCCTCGGTGGGGGCCCGGGGCCAACGTCCTGACTTTC. Protein: CASSLPRWGPGANVLTF. The chain carries TRBV28 and TRBJ2-6; tentative D call: TRBD1 (6 bases). The CDR3 has 17 residues. CDR1 is MDHEN, CDR2 SYDVKM, per germline. V lost 5 bases and J 4 bases, leaving 18 bases between the germline ends.